This T cell receptor beta chain was sequenced during a study of regulatory T cells in long-lasting Graves disease. Building of the TCR beta libraries involved iRepertoire HTBI primers and Arm-PCR of CDR3 regions. Via MiXCR, TCRdb re-called the multiplex PCR reads, giving one row per CDR3 protein. The table includes 400,000 to 450,000 distinct CDR3 sequences, 23% detected once. Sample time point: persistent/refractory GD, antithyroid drugs over 5 years with positive TRAb. Following extraction of RNA from PBMCs, that RNA was used to make the TCR library. This receptor was taken from a female donor with Graves disease. The sample consisted of peripheral blood mononuclear cells (PBMCs), taken when the disease was refractory, from a patient treated with antithyroid drugs.

The CDR3 protein is CASSRSASGSVFSYEQYF. CDR3 DNA sequence: TGTGCCAGCAGTCGGTCGGCTAGCGGGAGTGTTTTCTCCTACGAGCAGTACTTC. The chain recombines TRBV6-1 with TRBJ2-7, with 10 positions matching TRBD2. CDR1 is MNHNS, CDR2 SASEGT, per germline. The CDR3 is 18 amino acids. With V trimmed by 5 bases and J by 0 bases, 13 bases remained unmatched.